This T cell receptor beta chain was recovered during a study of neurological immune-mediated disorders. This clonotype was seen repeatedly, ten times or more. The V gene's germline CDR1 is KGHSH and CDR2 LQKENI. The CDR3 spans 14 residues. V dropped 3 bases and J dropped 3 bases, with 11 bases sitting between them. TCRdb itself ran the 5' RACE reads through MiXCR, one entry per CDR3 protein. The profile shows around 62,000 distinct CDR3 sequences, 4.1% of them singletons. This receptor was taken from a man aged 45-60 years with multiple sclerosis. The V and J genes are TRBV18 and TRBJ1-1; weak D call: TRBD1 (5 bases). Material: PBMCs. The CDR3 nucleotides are TGTGCCAGCTCACCGCAGGGTGGGCACACTGAAGCTTTCTTT. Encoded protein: CASSPQGGHTEAFF. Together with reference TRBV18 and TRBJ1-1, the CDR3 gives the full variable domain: NAGVMQNPRHLVRRRGQEARLRCSPMKGHSHVYWYRQLPEEGLKFMVYLQKENIIDESGMPKERFSAEFPKEGPSILRIQQVVRGDSAAYFCASSPQGGHTEAFFGQGTRLTVV.